The 29 T cell receptor beta chains below all came from one sample that was sequenced in a study of T cells after yellow fever vaccination. From the 5' RACE reads, TCRdb called clonotypes with MiXCR, one entry per CDR3 protein. The sample holds under 700,000 distinct CDR3 sequences, about 17% seen once. The material sequenced was PBMCs, taken 5 to 6 days after the first yellow fever vaccination. The receptors derive from a man aged 18 to 35 who received the YFV17D yellow fever vaccine.

This clonotype was detected ten times or more. This chain uses TRBV7-3 with TRBJ2-1; 8 bases agree with TRBD1. V was clipped by 4 bases and J by 7 bases; unmatched bases: 3. Germline V lookup: CDR1 SGHTA, CDR2 FQGTGA. The CDR3 is 13 amino acids. This CDR3 reads CASSWTGSNEQFF. The CDR3 nucleotides are TGTGCCAGCAGCTGGACAGGGTCGAATGAGCAGTTCTTC.

This clonotype was observed a few times. The V and J genes are TRBV5-1 and TRBJ2-1, with TRBD2 identical over 7 bases. V lost 7 bases and J lost 10; bases outside the gene matches: 17. The CDR3 runs to 15 residues. Per germline, CDR1 SGHRS and CDR2 YFSETQ. DNA for the CDR3: TGCGCCAGCTCCTCTGGGGACTACACCCTTCTGGAGCAGTTCTTC. Translated, it gives CASSSGDYTLLEQFF.

The chain links TRBV28 to TRBJ2-4; TRBD2 matches 11 bases. CDR1 and CDR2 from the germline V gene are MDHEN and SYDVKM. The CDR3 extends over 18 amino acids. V was clipped by 3 bases and J by 4 bases; unmatched bases: 11. The CDR3 DNA is TGTGCCAGCAGTTTCCCTAGCGGGGGGCCCCGGAGGAAAAACATTCAGTACTTC. It is translated as CASSFPSGGPRRKNIQYF.

The chain couples TRBV20-1 to TRBJ1-5, with TRBD1 identical over 9 bases. The CDR3 spans 15 residues. Looked up from germline, CDR1 is DFQATT and CDR2 is SNEGSKA (reference sequence). V shed 5 bases, J shed 4 bases, and the junction held 9 bases outside the gene matches. CDR3 protein: CSARTGASGNQPQHF. CDR3 DNA sequence: TGCAGTGCTCGGACAGGGGCCTCTGGGAATCAGCCCCAGCATTTT.

This clonotype was detected a few times. V gene TRBV28 combines with J gene TRBJ2-2; D is possibly TRBD2 (5 bases). V lost 3 bases and J lost 4, with 12 bases in between. This CDR3 is 15 amino acids long. Germline V CDR1 and CDR2: MDHEN, SYDVKM. The CDR3 DNA reads TGTGCCAGCAGTTTCACTAGTTGGGGCACCGGGGAGCTGTTTTTT. Its translation: CASSFTSWGTGELFF.

This clonotype was found a few times. The DNA of the CDR3 is TGTGCCAGCAGCCCCCTTGTTCAACTCACAGATACGCAGTATTTT. It specifies CASSPLVQLTDTQYF. This rearrangement joins TRBV27 to TRBJ2-3; no clear D. Trimming stripped 6 bases from V and 2 bases from J, with 15 bases between. CDR1 is MNHEY, CDR2 SMNVEV, per germline (reference sequence). The CDR3 is made up of 15 amino acids.

This clonotype showed up just a few times. The rearrangement uses TRBV6-5 and TRBJ1-5; no firm D call. This CDR3 has 17 amino acids. The V end lost 2 bases, the J end lost 2 bases, and 16 bases lay between the germline ends. Looked up from germline, CDR1 is MNHEY and CDR2 is SVGAGI. The chain's CDR3 is CASSYDPGVNGNQPQHF. CDR3 coding DNA: TGTGCCAGCAGTTACGATCCCGGGGTAAATGGCAATCAGCCCCAGCATTTT.

The gene calls are TRBV18 and TRBJ2-5; possibly TRBD2 for D (5 bases). Trimming left V 2 bases short and J 9 bases short, with 16 bases between. CDR3 length: 14 residues. The germline V gene has CDR1 KGHSH and CDR2 LQKENI. CDR3 amino acids: CASSPRAEGLAQYF. In DNA form, the CDR3 reads TGTGCCAGCTCACCAAGGGCCGAGGGTTTGGCCCAGTACTTC.

This clonotype was counted a few times. The chain carries TRBV5-4 and TRBJ2-7; perhaps TRBD2 as D (6 bases). V lost 4 bases, J lost 0 bases, and 8 bases lay in between. CDR1 and CDR2 (germline): SGHNT, YYREEE (reference sequence). CDR3 length: 13 amino acids. The CDR3 region has the DNA TGTGCCAGCAGCGCGGGGATCTCCTACGAGCAGTACTTC. Translating it yields CASSAGISYEQYF. Full variable domain (rest looked up from reference TRBV5-4 and TRBJ2-7): ETGVTQSPTHLIKTRGQQVTLRCSSQSGHNTVSWYQQALGQGPQFIFQYYREEENGRGNFPPRFSGLQFPNYSSELNVNALELDDSALYLCASSAGISYEQYFGPGTRLTVT.

This clonotype was detected only once. The rearrangement joins TRBV3-1 to TRBJ1-2, with no clear D. V gave up 1 base and J gave up 8 bases, with 17 bases separating them. The germline CDR1 and CDR2 sequences are LGHDT and YNNKEL (reference sequence). The length of the CDR3 is 15 residues. The CDR3 here is CASSQGFVPAWGYTF. Here the CDR3 DNA reads TGTGCCAGCAGCCAAGGATTCGTACCGGCATGGGGCTACACCTTC.

The rearrangement links TRBV6-2 or TRBV6-3 to TRBJ2-1, with 8 positions matching TRBD2. With 2 bases clipped from V and 8 bases from J, the junction kept 11 bases outside the gene matches. The CDR3 runs to 16 residues. CDR1 and CDR2 (germline): MNHEY, SVGEGT. The CDR3 protein is CASSYGTRDLTDEQFF. The CDR3 DNA sequence: TGTGCCAGCAGTTACGGGACTAGAGATCTGACGGATGAGCAGTTCTTC.

This clonotype was seen a few times. The V gene is TRBV20-1, the J gene TRBJ1-1, with D unresolved. V gave up 3 bases and J gave up 1 base, with 9 bases separating them. The CDR3 has 13 amino acids. Germline V gene lookup returns CDR1 DFQATT and CDR2 SNEGSKA (reference sequence). In DNA, the CDR3 is TGCAGTGCTAGGAAAAAAGGGAACACTGAAGCTTTCTTT. Residues: CSARKKGNTEAFF.

This clonotype occurred a few times. One junction end does not reproduce the germline sequence, and a read error may be involved. The rearrangement joins TRBV7-9 to TRBJ1-1; 10 nucleotides agree with TRBD1. Germline V gene sequence: CDR1 SEHNR, CDR2 FQNEAQ (reference sequence). The CDR3 length is 15 residues. CDR3 DNA sequence: TGTGCCAGCAGCCTAGCCGGGACAGGGGACACTGAAGCTTTCTTT. As protein: CASSLAGTGDTEAFF. Full variable domain (rest looked up from reference TRBV7-9 and TRBJ1-1): DTGVSQNPRHKITKRGQNVTFRCDPISEHNRLYWYRQTLGQGPEFLTYFQNEAQLEKSRLLSDRFSAERPKGSFSTLEIQRTEQGDSAMYLCASSLAGTGDTEAFFGQGTRLTVV.

This clonotype was counted between two and nine times. CDR3 sequence (DNA): TGTGCCAGCAGCGGGGCAGTTGGGGGGACCCCCTATGGCTACACCTTC. Translated: CASSGAVGGTPYGYTF. The V call is TRBV5-6, the J call TRBJ1-2; a weak D match, TRBD1 (5 bases). The CDR3 sequence is 16 residues long. The V end lost 4 bases, the J end lost 4 bases, and 20 bases lay between the germline ends. Per the germline V gene, CDR1 is SGHDT and CDR2 is YYEEEE.

This rearrangement joins TRBV5-1 to TRBJ2-5; D is ambiguous. The V end lost 2 bases, the J end lost 3 bases, and 11 bases lay between the germline ends. CDR1 is SGHRS and CDR2 is YFSETQ in the germline V gene. CDR3 size: 14 residues. Written as DNA, the CDR3 is TGCGCCAGCAGCTTTGACCGCCGGGAAGAGACCCAGTACTTC. Amino acids: CASSFDRREETQYF.

The J gene is TRBJ2-1, the V gene TRBV20-1; perhaps D is TRBD1 or TRBD2 (7 bases each). The CDR3 consists of 13 residues. The germline CDR1 and CDR2 sequences are DFQATT and SNEGSKA (reference sequence). CDR3 in DNA: TGCAGCTATCCAGGGGGGGCCTACAATGAGCAGTTCTTC. This sequence encodes CSYPGGAYNEQFF.

CDR3 in DNA: TGCGCCAGCAGCTCCGTTCCCGGCGGGACTGAAGCTTTCTTT. Amino acids: CASSSVPGGTEAFF. The chain joins TRBV5-1 to TRBJ1-1; D remains unclear. Per the germline V gene, CDR1 is SGHRS and CDR2 is YFSETQ. V dropped 3 bases and J dropped 5 bases, with 14 bases sitting between them. The CDR3 runs to 14 residues.

This clonotype was seen only a few times. The chain couples TRBV7-8 to TRBJ1-5; TRBD1 might be the D (5 bases). The CDR3 has 17 amino acids. The V gene lost 1 base and the J gene lost 1 base, with 14 bases spanning the gap. Per the germline V gene, CDR1 is SGHVS and CDR2 is FQNEAQ. CDR3 nucleotide sequence: TGTGCCAGCAGCTTAGAGAGCAGGGACCGAAGCAATCAGCCCCAGCATTTT. It encodes CASSLESRDRSNQPQHF.

The V gene is TRBV5-4, the J gene TRBJ2-3; 8 nucleotides line up with TRBD2. CDR1 is SGHNT and CDR2 is YYREEE in the germline V gene (reference sequence). The CDR3 sequence is 16 residues long. V lost 4 bases and J lost 1; bases outside the gene matches: 8. CDR3 sequence reads: CASSTGGTRGTDTQYF. CDR3 in DNA: TGTGCCAGCAGCACGGGAGGGACCAGAGGCACAGATACGCAGTATTTT.

Concerning this clonotype: At one end, the junction sequence differs from germline, possibly due to a read error. This chain uses TRBV4-2 with TRBJ1-1; weak D call: TRBD1 (6 bases). The V gene's germline CDR1 is LGHNA and CDR2 YNFKEQ. This CDR3 contains 12 residues. CDR3 nucleotides: TGTGCCAGCAGCCAAGATGGGGGGGCTGGGGGATTT. Encoded protein: CASSQDGGAGGF.

The chain employs TRBV7-2 and TRBJ2-4; D uncertain. CDR1 SGHTA and CDR2 FQGNSA come from the germline V gene. This CDR3 is 16 amino acids long. V was trimmed by 5 bases and J by 3 bases, leaving 17 bases between them. CDR3 region: CASSDALGFVKNIQYF. The CDR3 DNA reads TGTGCCAGCAGCGATGCACTGGGTTTTGTCAAAAACATTCAGTACTTC. The full variable domain, rest sourced from reference TRBV7-2 and TRBJ2-4, is GAGVSQSPSNKVTEKGKDVELRCDPISGHTALYWYRQSLGQGLEFLIYFQGNSAPDKSGLPSDRFSAERTGGSVSTLTIQRTQQEDSAVYLCASSDALGFVKNIQYFGAGTRLSVL.

This clonotype was counted many times. For the CDR3, the DNA is TGCAGCGTTGAGGTTTGGAGCTCTGGAAACACCATATATTTT. It codes for CSVEVWSSGNTIYF. J is TRBJ1-3 and V is TRBV29-1, with D uncertain. There are 14 residues in the CDR3. Germline-derived CDR1 and CDR2 are SQVTM and ANQGSEA. V lost 3 bases and J 0 bases, leaving 9 bases between the germline ends.

The rearrangement links TRBV7-9 to TRBJ2-1; maybe TRBD2 (5 bases). The V gene lost 2 bases and the J gene lost 9 bases, with 20 bases spanning the gap. The CDR3 is 16 amino acids. In germline, CDR1 is SEHNR, CDR2 FQNEAQ (reference sequence). CDR3 residues: CASSLCLGPRACEQFF. The DNA of the CDR3 is TGTGCCAGCAGCTTATGCCTAGGCCCGAGGGCCTGTGAGCAGTTCTTC.

The V gene is TRBV6-5, the J gene TRBJ2-1, with 7 bases identical to TRBD1. The CDR3 covers 12 residues. After removal of 6 bases from V and 6 bases from J, the junction contained 2 bases not matched to a gene. Germline V lookup: CDR1 MNHEY, CDR2 SVGAGI. CDR3 DNA sequence: TGTGCCAGCAGCCACAGGGGCAATGAGCAGTTCTTC. It is translated as CASSHRGNEQFF.

V usage is TRBV18 and J usage is TRBJ1-2; tentative D call: TRBD1 (5 bases). Germline CDR1 KGHSH, CDR2 LQKENI. The CDR3 spans 16 residues. The V end lost 2 bases, the J end lost 6 bases, and 19 bases lay between the germline ends. This CDR3 is CASSPLVEGKTNGYTF. The CDR3 nucleotides read TGTGCCAGCTCACCATTGGTCGAGGGGAAAACTAATGGCTACACCTTC. Looking up the rest from reference TRBV18 and TRBJ1-2 gives the full variable domain: NAGVMQNPRHLVRRRGQEARLRCSPMKGHSHVYWYRQLPEEGLKFMVYLQKENIIDESGMPKERFSAEFPKEGPSILRIQQVVRGDSAAYFCASSPLVEGKTNGYTFGSGTRLTVV.

The rearrangement joins TRBV4-1 to TRBJ2-7; D ambiguous. CDR3 length: 14 residues. The V gene's germline CDR1 is MGHRA and CDR2 YSYEKL. V was cut by 4 bases and J by 3 bases, with 13 bases left in between. The CDR3 loop reads CASSRTLDGYEQYF. As DNA, the CDR3 is TGCGCCAGCAGCCGCACCCTGGACGGCTACGAGCAGTACTTC.

CDR3 in amino acids: CASSPNRDWSNYGYTF. The CDR3 coding sequence is TGTGCCAGCAGCCCAAACAGGGACTGGTCTAACTATGGCTACACCTTC. The chain employs TRBV11-2 and TRBJ1-2; D may be TRBD1 (6 bases). The V end lost 5 bases, the J end lost 0 bases, and 16 bases lay between the germline ends. The CDR3 loop spans 16 amino acids. CDR1 and CDR2 from the germline V gene are SGHAT and FQNNGV. The entire variable domain, with the rest obtained from reference TRBV11-2 and TRBJ1-2, is as follows: EAGVAQSPRYKIIEKRQSVAFWCNPISGHATLYWYQQILGQGPKLLIQFQNNGVVDDSQLPKDRFSAERLKGVDSTLKIQPAKLEDSAVYLCASSPNRDWSNYGYTFGSGTRLTVV.

This clonotype was picked up a small number of times. J is TRBJ1-2 and V is TRBV13; no definite D call. The CDR3 has 13 amino acids. Germline V lookup: CDR1 PRHDT, CDR2 FYEKMQ (reference sequence). V was pared by 5 bases and J by 2 bases, with 9 bases between. CDR3 in amino acids: CASSGRSNYGYTF. CDR3 bases: TGTGCCAGCAGCGGCCGATCGAACTATGGCTACACCTTC.

This clonotype was picked up a small number of times. This chain uses TRBV5-8 with TRBJ1-4, with 8 bases identical to TRBD1. This CDR3 has 16 residues. Germline V gene sequence: CDR1 SGHTS, CDR2 YDEGEE. Germline trimming cut 4 bases from V and 5 bases from J; bases unmatched to any gene: 10. The CDR3 region has the DNA TGTGCCAGCAGCGAGACAGACAGGGGCGGCAATGAAAAACTGTTTTTT. Translated: CASSETDRGGNEKLFF.